One and the same sample provided the 27 T cell receptor beta chains below, sequenced in a study of human T cells and chemical hapten exposure. The sample's time point: patch test 1, 2 weeks after DPC sensitization. Treatment defined: therapeutic diphenylcyclopropenone sensitization with weekly scalp DPC. MiXCR, run by TCRdb on the RACE reads, gives a single entry per CDR3 protein. The sample carries 300,000 to 400,000 distinct CDR3 sequences, under 9% recorded once. The source was whole blood, collected in connection with sensitization to the hapten diphenylcyclopropenone (DPC). Receptors were obtained from a young woman with alopecia areata. Some clones in this sample may be carry-over from other donors' samples.

There are a few counts of this clonotype. This chain connects TRBV5-1 to TRBJ2-2, with 8 bases aligning to TRBD1. Germline V lookup: CDR1 SGHRS, CDR2 YFSETQ. V was pared by 0 bases and J by 4 bases, with 8 bases of the junction left unmatched. CDR3 length: 17 residues. As DNA, the CDR3 is TGCGCCAGCAGCTTGGCCATACAGGGGGTCGCCACCGGGGAGCTGTTTTTT. As protein: CASSLAIQGVATGELFF.

This clonotype was recorded at least ten times. The genes are TRBV28 and TRBJ2-7; unclear D gene. Trimming removed 10 bases from V and 1 base from J, with 5 bases in between. Per germline, CDR1 MDHEN and CDR2 SYDVKM. This CDR3 spans 10 amino acids. Written as DNA, the CDR3 is TGTGCCACCCTTTCCTACGAGCAGTACTTC. As protein: CATLSYEQYF.

J is TRBJ2-4 and V is TRBV29-1, with D possibly being TRBD2 (5 bases). The germline V gene encodes CDR1 SQVTM and CDR2 ANQGSEA. There are 13 residues in the CDR3. The V gene lost 4 bases and the J gene lost 2 bases, with 9 bases spanning the gap. Written as DNA, the CDR3 is TGCAGCGTTGCCGGAGGATCCAAAAACATTCAGTACTTC. Amino acid sequence: CSVAGGSKNIQYF.

The sample holds many counts of this clonotype. V gene TRBV12-3 or TRBV12-4 combines with J gene TRBJ1-1; 7 bases line up with TRBD1. CDR3 length: 15 amino acids. The trim removed 5 bases at V and 5 bases at J, leaving 11 bases unmatched. The CDR3 sequence: CASSPRPGGSTEAFF. In DNA form, the CDR3 reads TGTGCCAGCAGTCCTAGACCAGGGGGTTCGACTGAAGCTTTCTTT.

V gene TRBV29-1 combines with J gene TRBJ1-1; D might be TRBD1 (5 bases). This CDR3 region has 14 residues. V lost 3 bases and J 1 base, leaving 12 bases between the germline ends. Germline V lookup: CDR1 SQVTM, CDR2 ANQGSEA. The CDR3: CSVDRGGANTEAFF. The CDR3 nucleotides are TGCAGCGTTGATAGGGGAGGGGCGAACACTGAAGCTTTCTTT.

The table lists this clonotype with many counts. The V call is TRBV27, the J call TRBJ2-4, with D perhaps matching TRBD1 (5 bases). The CDR3 totals 17 residues. The V end lost 2 bases, the J end lost 0 bases, and 14 bases lay between the germline ends. Germline V gene data show CDR1 as MNHEY and CDR2 as SMNVEV (reference sequence). CDR3 sequence (DNA): TGTGCCAGCAGTTTAAGGAAGGGGATCCTAGCCAAAAACATTCAGTACTTC. It is translated as CASSLRKGILAKNIQYF.

The chain employs TRBV11-1 and TRBJ1-3; D is unclear. The V end was cut by 5 bases, the J end by 3 bases, with 5 bases between. CDR3 length: 12 amino acids. Per the germline V gene, CDR1 is SGHAT and CDR2 is FQDESV (reference sequence). The CDR3 reads CASSTGGNTIYF. The CDR3 DNA follows: TGTGCCAGCAGCACCGGTGGAAACACCATATATTTT. Complete variable domain (other parts from reference TRBV11-1 and TRBJ1-3): EAEVAQSPRYKITEKSQAVAFWCDPISGHATLYWYRQILGQGPELLVQFQDESVVDDSQLPKDRFSAERLKGVDSTLKIQPAELGDSAMYLCASSTGGNTIYFGEGSWLTVV.

In this sample, this clonotype turned up a few times. J is TRBJ2-1 and V is TRBV7-6; 8 bases match TRBD2. Trimming took 5 bases from V and 7 from J; bases not matched to a gene: 10. The CDR3 is 15 residues long. The germline V gene has CDR1 SGHVS and CDR2 FNYEAQ. The DNA for the CDR3 is TGTGCCAGCAGCCCGCGGGGGGCCTACGGGAATGAGCAGTTCTTC. This sequence encodes CASSPRGAYGNEQFF.

This clonotype was observed a few times. The J gene is TRBJ2-3, the V gene TRBV11-2; 8 nucleotides match TRBD2. The CDR3 is 16 amino acids. Germline V lookup: CDR1 SGHAT, CDR2 FQNNGV. V gave up 1 base and J gave up 6 bases; unmatched junction bases: 9. CDR3 amino acids: CASSLGGGFWADTQYF. The DNA for the CDR3 is TGTGCCAGCAGCTTAGGCGGGGGGTTCTGGGCGGATACGCAGTATTTT.

This chain joins TRBV11-2 and TRBJ1-6; TRBD1 is a possible D gene (5 bases). The germline gives CDR1 SGHAT, CDR2 FQNNGV. V lost 2 bases, J lost 8 bases, and 13 bases lay in between. The CDR3 has 15 residues. As DNA, the CDR3 is TGTGCCAGCAGCTTACGCGGGACGCGGGATTCACCCCTCCACTTT. It is translated as CASSLRGTRDSPLHF.

The rearrangement joins TRBV7-9 to TRBJ2-4, with D possibly being TRBD2 (5 bases). Germline V gene data show CDR1 as SEHNR and CDR2 as FQNEAQ (reference sequence). The V and J ends lost 2 bases and 0 bases respectively, with 11 bases between them. CDR3 length: 16 amino acids. This CDR3 is CASSLSAGLAKNIQYF. The CDR3 DNA reads as TGTGCCAGCAGCTTATCCGCGGGCCTAGCCAAAAACATTCAGTACTTC.

This clonotype was picked up a small number of times. The CDR3 region has the DNA TGCAGTGCTAGCGAGCGGGGGGCTATCTCCTACGAGCAGTACTTC. It translates to CSASERGAISYEQYF. The chain links TRBV20-1 to TRBJ2-7; 9 bases agree with TRBD2. From germline, CDR1 is DFQATT and CDR2 SNEGSKA (reference sequence). The V segment lost 3 bases and the J segment 0 bases; nucleotides outside the gene matches: 6. The CDR3 totals 15 residues.

This clonotype was counted only a few times. This chain uses TRBV11-1 with TRBJ1-1; D is uncertain. Trimming removed 2 bases at V and 0 bases at J, with 10 bases between. This CDR3 has 15 amino acids. The germline V gene encodes CDR1 SGHAT and CDR2 FQDESV (reference sequence). CDR3 residues: CASSLRAGMNTEAFF. The CDR3 bases are TGTGCCAGCAGCTTACGGGCAGGTATGAACACTGAAGCTTTCTTT. The full variable domain, with the rest looked up from reference TRBV11-1 and TRBJ1-1, is EAEVAQSPRYKITEKSQAVAFWCDPISGHATLYWYRQILGQGPELLVQFQDESVVDDSQLPKDRFSAERLKGVDSTLKIQPAELGDSAMYLCASSLRAGMNTEAFFGQGTRLTVV.

Written as DNA, the CDR3 is TGTGCCAGCAGCCAAGTGGGACAGGACTGGTGGCAGTACTTC. Translating gives CASSQVGQDWWQYF. The chain carries TRBV14 and TRBJ2-7, with TRBD1 identical over 8 bases. The V gene's germline CDR1 is SGHDN and CDR2 FVKESK. The CDR3 is 14 amino acids. With 1 base clipped from V and 9 bases from J, the junction kept 8 bases outside the gene matches.

About this clonotype itself: This may be a read error: a much more frequent sequence differs by one nucleotide. The rearrangement uses TRBV14 and TRBJ2-4; D call uncertain. With 0 bases removed from V and 6 bases from J, the gap between germline ends came to 6 bases. The germline V gene encodes CDR1 SGHDN and CDR2 FVKESK. This CDR3 spans 13 amino acids. The CDR3 loop reads CASSQDKANIQYF. The CDR3 coding sequence is TGTGCCAGCAGCCAAGACAAGGCAAACATTCAGTACTTC. Looking up the rest from reference TRBV14 and TRBJ2-4 gives the full variable domain: EAGVTQFPSHSVIEKGQTVTLRCDPISGHDNLYWYRRVMGKEIKFLLHFVKESKQDESGMPNNRFLAERTGGTYSTLKVQPAELEDSGVYFCASSQDKANIQYFGAGTRLSVL.

V usage is TRBV5-4 and J usage is TRBJ2-7, with D possibly being TRBD2 (9 bases). V shed 3 bases and J shed 3 bases, with 19 bases lying between them. The CDR3 is 16 amino acids. Germline CDR1 and CDR2: SGHNT and YYREEE (reference sequence). The CDR3 DNA sequence: TGTGCCAGCAGCTCCGGACAGGGACTAGCCTACTACGAGCAGTACTTC. Translating gives CASSSGQGLAYYEQYF.

This chain joins TRBV10-3 and TRBJ1-2, with D hard to call. The CDR3 has 15 residues. V shed 0 bases and J shed 2 bases, with 10 bases lying between them. Per germline, CDR1 ENHRY and CDR2 SYGVKD. The CDR3 DNA sequence: TGTGCCATCAGTGAGTCCGCAGGATCCAACTATGGCTACACCTTC. Translating gives CAISESAGSNYGYTF.

A few counts support this clonotype. V and J are TRBV10-3 and TRBJ1-5, with 7 bases aligning to TRBD1. V shed 4 bases, J shed 3 bases, and the junction held 3 bases outside the gene matches. Germline V CDR1 and CDR2: ENHRY, SYGVKD. The CDR3 spans 14 residues. The DNA of the CDR3 is TGTGCCATCAGTGTACAGGGGACCAATCAGCCCCAGCATTTT. Amino acid sequence: CAISVQGTNQPQHF.

This chain uses TRBV24-1 with TRBJ2-2, with TRBD1 matching 8 bases. This CDR3 is built from 14 residues. Germline assignment: CDR1 KGHDR and CDR2 SFDVKD. V gave up 3 bases and J gave up 6 bases; unmatched junction bases: 2. Written as DNA, the CDR3 is TGTGCCACCAGTGATCCAGGGGGCCCCGGGGAGCTGTTTTTT. Its translation: CATSDPGGPGELFF.

On this clonotype: Compared with germline, one end of the junction differs, possibly owing to a read error. This sequence joins TRBV2 and TRBJ1-1; no clear D gene. Germline V gene data show CDR1 as SNHLY and CDR2 as FYNNEI. The length of the CDR3 is 11 residues. CDR3 coding DNA: TGTGCCAGCAGGGAAGACACTGAAGCTTTCTTT. Residues: CASREDTEAFF.

This clonotype occurred many times. The chain couples TRBV12-3 or TRBV12-4 to TRBJ2-3, with D tentatively TRBD1 (6 bases). The V and J ends lost 5 bases and 4 bases respectively, with 7 bases between them. CDR3 length: 12 residues. The CDR3 region is CASSEGADTQYF. The CDR3 DNA sequence: TGTGCCAGCAGTGAGGGGGCAGATACGCAGTATTTT.

This clonotype was detected a few times. V gene TRBV20-1 combines with J gene TRBJ2-7; the D call may be TRBD1 or TRBD2 (5 bases each). Looked up from germline, CDR1 is DFQATT and CDR2 is SNEGSKA (reference sequence). V lost 3 bases to trimming and J lost 2 bases, with 17 bases between them. The CDR3 runs to 15 residues. CDR3 in DNA: TGCAGTGCTAGGGGGGAGACCGAGATCACCTACGAGCAGTACTTC. This sequence encodes CSARGETEITYEQYF.

The sample holds a few counts of this clonotype. This chain uses TRBV29-1 with TRBJ2-5, with D perhaps given as TRBD1 or TRBD2 (5 bases each). CDR3 size: 14 residues. Germline CDR1 and CDR2: SQVTM and ANQGSEA. V gave up 4 bases and J gave up 4 bases, with 16 bases separating them. DNA of the CDR3: TGCAGCGTTGCTGCCGAACCTGGGGGAGAGACCCAGTACTTC. Residues: CSVAAEPGGETQYF.

The genes are TRBV4-3 and TRBJ2-5, with a weak D call TRBD1 (6 bases). In germline, CDR1 is LGHNA, CDR2 YSLEER. The CDR3 spans 18 residues. V gave up 3 bases and J gave up 5 bases, with 25 bases separating them. The CDR3 nucleotides are TGCGCCAGCAGCCAGGCTCTCAGGGGTGGTGAGTTCCAGGAGACCCAGTACTTC. Translation: CASSQALRGGEFQETQYF.

Comment on this clonotype: This may be a read error, as it is one base from a much larger clone. The gene calls are TRBV29-1 and TRBJ2-7; TRBD2 might be the D (5 bases). Per the germline V gene, CDR1 is SQVTM and CDR2 is ANQGSEA. The CDR3 loop spans 13 amino acids. The CDR3: CGVEKWESQEQYF. Written as DNA, the CDR3 is TGCGGCGTTGAAAAATGGGAGTCCCAGGAGCAGTACTTC.

Ten or more counts support this clonotype. The CDR3 DNA reads as TGCGCCAGCAGCACAGGGACCATGAACACTGAAGCTTTCTTT. This gives the protein CASSTGTMNTEAFF. This chain joins TRBV5-1 and TRBJ1-1; D is perhaps TRBD1 (6 bases). CDR3 length: 14 amino acids. With 4 bases removed from V and 0 bases from J, the gap between germline ends came to 10 bases. Germline assignment: CDR1 SGHRS and CDR2 YFSETQ.

The V gene is TRBV11-2, the J gene TRBJ2-3; 10 bases map to TRBD2. The CDR3 has 17 residues. Germline CDR1 reads SGHAT; CDR2 reads FQNNGV. J gave up 4 bases and V 1 base, and 8 bases lay outside the gene matches. Written as DNA, the CDR3 is TGTGCCAGCAGCTTAGGGACCCTAGCGGGGGTGGCAGATACGCAGTATTTT. Translation gives CASSLGTLAGVADTQYF.